Sequencing of this T cell receptor beta chain was carried out in a study of control samples from healthy donors and cancer patients. Clones were sequenced by immunoSEQ multiplex PCR, and TCRdb holds only the in-frame ones, with some missing. Among some 150,000 clones listed, about 90% were seen once. This CDR3 has 12 residues. Deletions cut 1 base from V and 4 bases from J, with 3 bases between. CDR1 and CDR2 from the germline V gene are LGHNT and FRNRAP. The TCR comes from a man in his thirties or forties in good health. This sequence joins TRBV12-5 and TRBJ2-3, with unresolved D. Specimen: blood. CDR3 in amino acids: CASGLGADTQYF. The DNA for the CDR3 is TGTGCTAGTGGTTTGGGGGCAGATACGCAGTATTTT.